This TCR beta chain was captured by sequencing in a study of T cell responses to AZD1222 COVID-19 vaccine. TCRdb's table, derived via immunoSEQ multiplex PCR, lists solely in-frame clones and lacks some. The table has about 100,000 clones, around 90% seen once. The CDR3 is 14 amino acids. Germline-derived CDR1 and CDR2 are SGHTA and FQGNSA. There are a few counts of this clone. An end of the junction does not agree with germline; a read error may underlie this. The chain links TRBV7-2 to TRBJ2-2, with D perhaps matching TRBD2 (6 bases). Sequencing used peripheral blood, obtained on day 0 of AZD1222 vaccination. This TCR was recovered from an adult in good health. CDR3 bases: TGTGCCAGCAGCTTAGTCCGGGTCCCGGGGGTGCTGTTTTTT. Protein: CASSLVRVPGVLFF.